This T cell receptor (beta chain) comes out of a study of spatial heterogeneity in lung cancer. Specified time point: sample taken at primary tumor resection. Whole RNA, isolated from tumor, nontumor lung or frozen PBMC, was sequenced without prior sorting. The V and J ends lost 7 bases and 5 bases, in that order; junction bases with no gene match: 7. The CDR3 spans 14 residues. This clonotype was recorded a few times. The antigen remains unidentified. One entry per CDR3 protein results from TCRdb running MiXCR on the 5' RACE reads. The sample has about 24,000 distinct CDR3 sequences; 8.8% are singletons. Points from the study as a whole: One measure, the expanded intratumoral alpha and beta TCR count, tracked tumor mutation counts.

V gene TRBV12-3 or TRBV12-4 combines with J gene TRBJ2-1, with 8 positions matching TRBD2. This sequence was found in a male donor with early-stage non-small cell lung cancer. Specimen: lung tumor tissue, collected at surgery. The CDR3 loop reads CASNAGLGNNEQFF. For the CDR3, the DNA is TGTGCCAGCAACGCGGGACTAGGCAACAATGAGCAGTTCTTC.